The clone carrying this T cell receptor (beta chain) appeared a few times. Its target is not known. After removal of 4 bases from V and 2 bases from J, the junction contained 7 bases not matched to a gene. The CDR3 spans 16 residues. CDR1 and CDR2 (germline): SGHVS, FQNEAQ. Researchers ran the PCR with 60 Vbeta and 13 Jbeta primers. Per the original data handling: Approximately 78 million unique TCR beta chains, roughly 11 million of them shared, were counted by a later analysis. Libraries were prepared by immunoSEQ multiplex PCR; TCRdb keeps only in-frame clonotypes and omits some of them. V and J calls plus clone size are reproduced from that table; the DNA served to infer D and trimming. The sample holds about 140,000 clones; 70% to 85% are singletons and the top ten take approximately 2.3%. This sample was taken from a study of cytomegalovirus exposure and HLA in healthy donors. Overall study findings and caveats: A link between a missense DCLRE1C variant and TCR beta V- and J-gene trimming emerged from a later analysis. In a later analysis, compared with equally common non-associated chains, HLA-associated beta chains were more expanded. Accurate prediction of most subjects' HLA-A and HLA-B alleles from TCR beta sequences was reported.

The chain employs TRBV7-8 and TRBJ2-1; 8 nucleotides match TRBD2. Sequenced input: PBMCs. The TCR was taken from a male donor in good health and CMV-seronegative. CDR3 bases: TGTGCCAGCAGCTCATATCGGGAGGGGGCCTACAATGAGCAGTTCTTC. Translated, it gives CASSSYREGAYNEQFF.